Each of the 24 T cell receptor beta chains below was sequenced from the same sample in a study of T-cell reconstitution after alpha-beta-depleted transplantation in children. The library targeted TCRbeta and was prepared with unique molecular identifiers. One entry per CDR3 protein, called by TCRdb with MiXCR from the PCR reads. Seen here are some 76,000 distinct CDR3 sequences, roughly a tenth observed once, and the top ten hold roughly 13%. The input for sequencing was PBMCs, taken before TCRalphabeta/CD19-depleted stem cell transplant. Receptors were obtained from a boy between 10 and 17 years old with acute myeloid leukemia, due to receive a stem cell transplant.

This clonotype was counted ten times or more. The rearrangement uses TRBV7-2 and TRBJ1-6; D remains ambiguous. This CDR3 has 12 residues. The ends were cut back, 5 bases at V and 8 bases at J, with 7 bases in the middle. Germline V gene lookup returns CDR1 SGHTA and CDR2 FQGNSA. CDR3 sequence: CASSQTYSPLHF. CDR3 sequence (DNA): TGTGCCAGCAGCCAAACATATTCACCCCTCCACTTT. The entire variable domain, with the rest obtained from reference TRBV7-2 and TRBJ1-6, is as follows: GAGVSQSPSNKVTEKGKDVELRCDPISGHTALYWYRQSLGQGLEFLIYFQGNSAPDKSGLPSDRFSAERTGGSVSTLTIQRTQQEDSAVYLCASSQTYSPLHFGNGTRLTVT.

This clonotype was detected many times. This rearrangement joins TRBV12-3 or TRBV12-4 to TRBJ1-2, with D perhaps matching TRBD1 (5 bases). The CDR3 is 15 residues long. Trimming stripped 7 bases from V and 7 bases from J, with 22 bases between. The CDR3, as DNA: TGTGCCAGCATCCTCGTCGGGGGAAGCGGTCCTGGCTACACCTTC. Translation: CASILVGGSGPGYTF.

There are many counts of this clonotype. The chain recombines TRBV5-1 with TRBJ2-1; TRBD2 matches at 13 bases. The CDR3 contains 16 residues. The germline V gene has CDR1 SGHRS and CDR2 YFSETQ. V shed 3 bases and J 2 bases; nucleotides not matched to a gene: 2. This CDR3 is CASSSGLAGPYNEQFF. The DNA of the CDR3 is TGCGCCAGCAGCTCGGGACTAGCGGGACCCTACAATGAGCAGTTCTTC. Full variable domain (rest looked up from reference TRBV5-1 and TRBJ2-1): KAGVTQTPRYLIKTRGQQVTLSCSPISGHRSVSWYQQTPGQGLQFLFEYFSETQRNKGNFPGRFSGRQFSNSRSEMNVSTLELGDSALYLCASSSGLAGPYNEQFFGPGTRLTVL.

This clonotype was detected ten times or more. The chain couples TRBV27 to TRBJ1-1; 8 nucleotides match TRBD1. The germline V gene has CDR1 MNHEY and CDR2 SMNVEV (reference sequence). The CDR3 has 13 residues. V gave up 7 bases and J gave up 1 base; unmatched junction bases: 2. The CDR3 DNA follows: TGTGCCAGCAAGGACAGGGAGAACACTGAAGCTTTCTTT. Residues: CASKDRENTEAFF.

This clonotype was counted many times. V gene TRBV6-4 combines with J gene TRBJ2-1; weak D call: TRBD1 (5 bases). Germline V gene data show CDR1 as MRHNA and CDR2 as SNTAGT. The V end lost 5 bases, the J end lost 7 bases, and 18 bases lay between the germline ends. There are 15 residues in the CDR3. The CDR3 reads CASSSGWGLGNEQFF. The CDR3 DNA reads as TGTGCCAGCAGTTCCGGGTGGGGCTTGGGTAATGAGCAGTTCTTC.

In this sample, this clonotype turned up many times. The rearrangement joins TRBV20-1 to TRBJ1-3, with 7 bases lining up with TRBD1. The CDR3 runs to 13 residues. CDR1 is DFQATT and CDR2 is SNEGSKA in the germline V gene (reference sequence). V shed 7 bases and J 2 bases; nucleotides not matched to a gene: 5. The CDR3 region has the DNA TGCAGTGTCCCCGACAGGGCTGGAAACACCATATATTTT. This gives the protein CSVPDRAGNTIYF.

This clonotype was recorded at least ten times. This chain connects TRBV2 to TRBJ2-2; the match to TRBD1 covers 7 bases. The V segment lost 5 bases and the J segment 6 bases; nucleotides outside the gene matches: 3. Germline loops: CDR1 SNHLY, CDR2 FYNNEI. The CDR3 has 13 residues. CDR3 sequence: CASSYQGAGELFF. The CDR3 DNA reads as TGTGCCAGCAGTTACCAGGGGGCCGGGGAGCTGTTTTTT.

This sequence joins TRBV11-2 and TRBJ2-3, with D perhaps given as TRBD1 or TRBD2 (5 bases each). Trimming left V 5 bases short and J 4 bases short, with 13 bases between. Germline CDR1 and CDR2: SGHAT and FQNNGV. This CDR3 is built from 14 residues. The DNA of the CDR3 is TGTGCCAGCAGCCCAACCGGGACCCCAGATACGCAGTATTTT. Translation: CASSPTGTPDTQYF.

This clonotype was recorded at least ten times. The chain carries TRBV5-1 and TRBJ2-3, with D maybe TRBD1 (5 bases). CDR3 length: 15 amino acids. Germline V gives CDR1 SGHRS, CDR2 YFSETQ. With 4 bases removed from V and 6 bases from J, the gap between germline ends came to 18 bases. CDR3 sequence: CASSLQGIHADTQYF. The CDR3 DNA is TGCGCCAGCAGCCTTCAGGGTATCCACGCGGATACGCAGTATTTT.

This clonotype was counted many times. V gene TRBV12-3 or TRBV12-4 combines with J gene TRBJ2-3; D remains unclear. V was cut by 1 base and J by 2 bases, with 7 bases left in between. There are 14 residues in the CDR3. The CDR3 loop is CASSLVAATDTQYF. The DNA of the CDR3 is TGTGCCAGCAGTTTAGTTGCGGCCACAGATACGCAGTATTTT.

Many counts were recorded for this clonotype. This rearrangement joins TRBV12-3 or TRBV12-4 to TRBJ2-1; 10 bases are shared with TRBD2. CDR3 length: 13 amino acids. With V trimmed by 9 bases and J by 6 bases, 5 bases remained unmatched. The CDR3 DNA reads as TGTGCCAGTAAACTAGCGGGGTCCAATGAGCAGTTCTTC. Protein: CASKLAGSNEQFF.

Ten or more counts support this clonotype. The rearrangement joins TRBV4-1 to TRBJ1-1, with TRBD1 matching over 8 bases. The germline V gene encodes CDR1 MGHRA and CDR2 YSYEKL. The CDR3 has 13 amino acids. The trim removed 4 bases at V and 5 bases at J, leaving 3 bases unmatched. CDR3 coding DNA: TGCGCCAGCAGCCTTCGACAGGGGACTGAAGCTTTCTTT. Encoded protein: CASSLRQGTEAFF.

This clonotype is deemed medium-sized. V gene TRBV4-1 combines with J gene TRBJ1-4; 8 positions agree with TRBD1. The CDR3 extends over 14 amino acids. Germline assignment: CDR1 MGHRA and CDR2 YSYEKL. V lost 6 bases, J lost 4 bases, and 4 bases stayed unmatched. The CDR3 loop is CASRPTGVNEKLFF. DNA for the CDR3: TGCGCCAGCAGACCGACAGGGGTTAATGAAAAACTGTTTTTT.

This clonotype was counted many times. The chain recombines TRBV20-1 with TRBJ1-1, with D maybe TRBD1 (6 bases). The CDR3 totals 14 residues. CDR1 DFQATT and CDR2 SNEGSKA come from the germline V gene (reference sequence). V was pared by 2 bases and J by 5 bases, with 15 bases between. The CDR3 is CSARLPTGQTEAFF. In nucleotides, the CDR3 is TGCAGTGCTAGACTTCCCACAGGGCAAACTGAAGCTTTCTTT.

This clonotype showed up many times. The CDR3 spells CASSFENTRMDTQYF. The DNA for the CDR3 is TGCGCCAGCAGCTTCGAAAATACTCGAATGGATACGCAGTATTTT. V is TRBV5-1 and J is TRBJ2-3; D gene ambiguous. There are 15 residues in the CDR3. Germline lookup yields CDR1 SGHRS and CDR2 YFSETQ. The germline V and J ends were trimmed by 2 bases and 6 bases, with 16 bases remaining between them.

This clonotype was seen ten or more times. The V call is TRBV10-1, the J call TRBJ1-2; 7 bases agree with TRBD1. CDR3 length: 13 residues. CDR1 WNHNN and CDR2 SYGVQD come from the germline V gene (reference sequence). V gave up 6 bases and J gave up 8 bases; unmatched junction bases: 9. CDR3 in amino acids: CASSDREVFGYTF. CDR3 nucleotide sequence: TGCGCCAGCAGCGACAGGGAGGTATTCGGCTACACCTTC.

This clonotype was recorded many times. The chain links TRBV7-2 to TRBJ2-3, with D tentatively TRBD1 (5 bases). This CDR3 region has 16 residues. From germline, CDR1 is SGHTA and CDR2 FQGNSA. V dropped 5 bases and J dropped 2 bases, with 17 bases sitting between them. In DNA, the CDR3 is TGTGCCAGCAGCAAGGGGTTACCGGTTTACACAGATACGCAGTATTTT. Residues: CASSKGLPVYTDTQYF.

This chain uses TRBV11-2 with TRBJ2-1; 8 positions match TRBD2. This CDR3 has 18 residues. V lost 3 bases, J lost 0 bases, and 10 bases stayed unmatched. Germline CDR1 is SGHAT and CDR2 is FQNNGV. In DNA, the CDR3 is TGTGCCAGCAGCTTGTGGGTAGCGGGGCCCAGCTCCTACAATGAGCAGTTCTTC. Its translation is CASSLWVAGPSSYNEQFF.

The table lists this clonotype with many counts. The gene calls are TRBV28 and TRBJ2-2; D gene uncertain. The length of the CDR3 is 15 residues. The germline V and J ends were trimmed by 3 bases and 4 bases, with 12 bases remaining between them. From germline, CDR1 is MDHEN and CDR2 SYDVKM. The CDR3 DNA reads as TGTGCCAGCAGTTTTCTCTCCGAGAGCACCGGGGAGCTGTTTTTT. Protein product: CASSFLSESTGELFF.

This clonotype was found many times. J is TRBJ1-2 and V is TRBV6-5, with D hard to call. Between the trimmed V and J ends, which lost 8 bases and 2 bases, there was a span of 9 bases. Germline V gives CDR1 MNHEY, CDR2 SVGAGI. The CDR3 totals 12 residues. CDR3 loop: CASGQRNYGYTF. The CDR3 DNA reads as TGTGCCAGCGGGCAGCGGAACTATGGCTACACCTTC.

This clonotype has ten or more counts. This rearrangement joins TRBV27 to TRBJ1-1; D gene ambiguous. CDR3 size: 11 residues. Looked up from germline, CDR1 is MNHEY and CDR2 is SMNVEV (reference sequence). Trimming shortened V by 5 bases and J by 9 bases, and 10 bases separated the two germline ends. CDR3 region: CASSTPGKAFF. The DNA for the CDR3 is TGTGCCAGCAGTACCCCCGGGAAAGCTTTCTTT.

The table lists this clonotype with many counts. This chain uses TRBV2 with TRBJ2-7; D unclear. V lost 1 base and J lost 1, with 8 bases in between. The CDR3 extends over 14 amino acids. The germline CDR1 and CDR2 sequences are SNHLY and FYNNEI. The CDR3 is CASSEEMASYEQYF. CDR3 DNA sequence: TGTGCCAGCAGTGAAGAGATGGCGTCCTACGAGCAGTACTTC.

This clonotype has at least ten counts. This chain connects TRBV5-1 to TRBJ2-3, with D possibly TRBD2 on 5 matching bases. The CDR3 loop spans 15 amino acids. Per germline, CDR1 SGHRS and CDR2 YFSETQ. The germline V and J ends were trimmed by 6 bases and 2 bases, with 16 bases remaining between them. CDR3 nucleotide sequence: TGCGCCAGCATCCTAAGTCCGGGGAACACAGATACGCAGTATTTT. Protein sequence: CASILSPGNTDTQYF.

Many counts were recorded for this clonotype. The gene calls are TRBV7-2 and TRBJ1-1; tentatively, D is TRBD1 (5 bases). The CDR3 runs to 11 residues. Trimming took off 6 bases at V and 11 bases at J, with 13 bases between the two ends. The germline V gene has CDR1 SGHTA and CDR2 FQGNSA. The CDR3 loop is CASRGVVEAFF. CDR3 nucleotide sequence: TGTGCCAGCAGAGGGGTCGTTGAGGCTTTCTTT.